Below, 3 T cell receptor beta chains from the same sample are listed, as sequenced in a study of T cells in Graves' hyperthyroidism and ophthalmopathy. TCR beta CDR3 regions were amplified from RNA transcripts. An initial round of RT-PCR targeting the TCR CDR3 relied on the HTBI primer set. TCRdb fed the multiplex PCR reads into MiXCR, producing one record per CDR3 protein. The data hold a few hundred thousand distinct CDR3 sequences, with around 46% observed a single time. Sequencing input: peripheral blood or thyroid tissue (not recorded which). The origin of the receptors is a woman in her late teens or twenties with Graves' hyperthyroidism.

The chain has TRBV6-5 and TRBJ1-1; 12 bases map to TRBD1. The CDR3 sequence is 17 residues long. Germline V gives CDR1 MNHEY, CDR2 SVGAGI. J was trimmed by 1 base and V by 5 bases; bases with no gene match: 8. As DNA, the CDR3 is TGTGCCAGCAGTAACCCCGGGACAGGGGGCGCGAACACTGAAGCTTTCTTT. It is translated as CASSNPGTGGANTEAFF.

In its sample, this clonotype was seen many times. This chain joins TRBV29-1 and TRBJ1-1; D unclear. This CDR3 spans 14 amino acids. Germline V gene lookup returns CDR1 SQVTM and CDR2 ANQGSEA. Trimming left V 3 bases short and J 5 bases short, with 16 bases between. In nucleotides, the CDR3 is TGCAGCGTTGATACTGGGAGAAGTGAGACTGAAGCTTTCTTT. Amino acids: CSVDTGRSETEAFF.

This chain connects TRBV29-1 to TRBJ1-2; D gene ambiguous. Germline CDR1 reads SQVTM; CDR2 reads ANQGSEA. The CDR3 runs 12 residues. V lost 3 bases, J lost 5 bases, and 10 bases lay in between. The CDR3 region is CSVEIGRYGYTF. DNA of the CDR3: TGCAGCGTTGAGATCGGGAGATATGGCTACACCTTC.